The 7 T cell receptor beta chains reported below all come from one sample, sequenced in a study of breast tumors, draining lymph nodes, adjacent tissues. Axillary draining lymph nodes of breast cancer patients supplied the node samples. Via MiXCR, TCRdb re-called the multiplex PCR reads, giving one row per CDR3 protein. The sample lists 140,000 or so distinct CDR3 sequences; approximately 29% were seen once. The sequencing input was axillary lymph node tissue. The receptors were sampled from a female donor with breast cancer. Some clones in this sample may be carry-over from other donors' samples.

Many counts were recorded for this clonotype. The chain has TRBV6-5 and TRBJ1-3; D is ambiguous. V was trimmed by 6 bases and J by 4 bases, leaving 16 bases between them. The CDR3 totals 15 residues. Germline V gives CDR1 MNHEY, CDR2 SVGAGI. The CDR3 sequence: CASRDLTILGNTIYF. CDR3 nucleotide sequence: TGTGCCAGCAGGGACCTTACAATTTTGGGAAACACCATATATTTT.

This clonotype was counted at least ten times. The chain is built from TRBV29-1 and TRBJ2-4; no clear D. V lost 4 bases and J 3 bases, leaving 25 bases between the germline ends. Germline V CDR1 and CDR2: SQVTM, ANQGSEA. The CDR3 has 18 residues. CDR3 protein: CSVVLLGGITQLKNIQYF. In DNA, the CDR3 is TGCAGCGTTGTCCTTTTGGGCGGAATTACACAACTCAAAAACATTCAGTACTTC.

This clonotype appeared many times. The chain uses TRBV7-9 and TRBJ2-3, with D perhaps TRBD1 (5 bases). This CDR3 region has 15 residues. The V and J ends lost 1 base and 0 bases respectively, with 8 bases between them. Germline V CDR1 and CDR2: SEHNR, FQNEAQ (reference sequence). CDR3 DNA: TGTGCCAGCAGCTTAGTTGGGGCTAGCACAGATACGCAGTATTTT. This encodes CASSLVGASTDTQYF.

In its sample, this clonotype was seen many times. In DNA form, the CDR3 reads TGTGCCAGCAGTGAATTGGGGGACAACGGCGGGGAGCTGTTTTTT. It codes for CASSELGDNGGELFF. The chain is built from TRBV2 and TRBJ2-2, with TRBD1 as a possible D gene (6 bases). CDR3 length equals 15 residues. The V gene's germline CDR1 is SNHLY and CDR2 FYNNEI. V was clipped by 2 bases and J by 7 bases, with 14 bases between them.

This clonotype was seen ten or more times. The genes are TRBV6-1 and TRBJ2-5; D perhaps matches TRBD1 (6 bases). The V gene lost 10 bases and the J gene lost 1 base, with 22 bases spanning the gap. This CDR3 spans 16 amino acids. The germline gives CDR1 MNHNS, CDR2 SASEGT. The CDR3 is CAIRLGAATVQETQYF. For the CDR3, the DNA is TGTGCCATCCGTTTGGGGGCAGCCACCGTCCAAGAGACCCAGTACTTC.

This clonotype was found many times. V is TRBV6-5 and J is TRBJ2-2; possibly TRBD1 for D (6 bases). V lost 5 bases to trimming and J lost 4 bases, with 17 bases between them. The CDR3 spans 16 residues. The germline gives CDR1 MNHEY, CDR2 SVGAGI. Here the CDR3 reads CASSRPQGRGTGELFF. Here the CDR3 DNA reads TGTGCCAGCAGTAGACCCCAGGGGCGCGGCACCGGGGAGCTGTTTTTT.

This clonotype was found many times. This may be a read error, as it is one base from a much larger clone. The chain's CDR3 is CASSFSVGTRETQHF. Here the CDR3 DNA reads TGTGCCAGCAGCTTTTCAGTGGGGACAAGGGAGACCCAGCACTTC. The chain links TRBV7-9 to TRBJ2-5, with D perhaps TRBD1 (6 bases). In germline, CDR1 is SEHNR, CDR2 FQNEAQ (reference sequence). The CDR3 length is 15 residues.